The 13 T cell receptor beta chains reported below all come from one sample, sequenced in a study of T-cell reconstitution after alpha-beta-depleted transplantation in children (dated by TCRdb to the mid-2010s). Library preparation was by PCR. This sample was sequenced with an Illumina HiSeq 2500. To normalize quantification of the TCRbeta repertoire, the TCR libraries were built with molecular barcoding that relied on unique molecular identifiers. TCRdb applied fastp at Q25 and MiXCR to the public reads, then kept only in-frame beta chains. Each CDR3 protein gets just one entry, which takes the most common genes and DNA from the rows behind it. This sample holds about 610,000 distinct CDR3 sequences; 10% to 13% were observed only once. In total, the top ten clones hold roughly 4% of the sample. Material: PBMCs from the stem cell graft donor, obtained from the stem cell graft. Source of these receptors: a human donor who donated a stem cell graft to a child with acute myeloid leukemia.

This rearrangement joins TRBV20-1 to TRBJ2-2; 11 bases are shared with TRBD2. The CDR3 extends over 17 amino acids. CDR1 and CDR2 (germline): DFQATT, SNEGSKA (reference sequence). The V gene end was trimmed by 0 bases and the J gene end by 0 bases; junction bases not matched to a gene: 3. The CDR3 DNA reads TGCAGTGCTAGAGATACTAGCGGGAGACCGAACACCGGGGAGCTGTTTTTT. Residues: CSARDTSGRPNTGELFF.

Ten or more counts support this clonotype. This chain connects TRBV7-2 to TRBJ1-1; perhaps TRBD1 as D (6 bases). V lost 2 bases and J 2 bases, leaving 9 bases between the germline ends. The CDR3 runs to 14 residues. Per germline, CDR1 SGHTA and CDR2 FQGNSA. In nucleotides, the CDR3 is TGTGCCAGCAGCTTACGGGGGCTAAACACTGAAGCTTTCTTT. This translates into CASSLRGLNTEAFF.

The chain is built from TRBV20-1 and TRBJ1-5; 11 positions match TRBD1. The germline gives CDR1 DFQATT, CDR2 SNEGSKA (reference sequence). CDR3 length: 16 amino acids. Trimming took 5 bases from V and 2 from J; bases not matched to a gene: 8. The CDR3 DNA reads TGCAGTGCTCGGGACAGGGGGATAGGGGGCAATCAGCCCCAGCATTTT. Amino acids: CSARDRGIGGNQPQHF.

In its sample, this clonotype was seen a few times. The CDR3 nucleotides are TGTGCCAGCAGCTTCAGGACTAGACCCTACAATGAGCAGTTCTTC. This sequence encodes CASSFRTRPYNEQFF. The V gene is TRBV7-8, the J gene TRBJ2-1; 7 bases map to TRBD2. Germline lookup yields CDR1 SGHVS and CDR2 FQNEAQ. After removal of 3 bases from V and 2 bases from J, the junction contained 4 bases not matched to a gene. CDR3 size: 15 residues.

This clonotype was seen only a few times. The genes are TRBV4-3 and TRBJ2-2; 10 bases fit TRBD1. The germline V gene has CDR1 LGHNA and CDR2 YSLEER. V was pared by 4 bases and J by 5 bases, with 1 base of the junction left unmatched. The length of the CDR3 is 14 residues. CDR3 in amino acids: CASSRGQGTGELFF. In DNA, the CDR3 is TGCGCCAGCAGCCGGGGACAGGGGACCGGGGAGCTGTTTTTT.

The chain couples TRBV12-3 or TRBV12-4 to TRBJ2-1; 7 bases align to TRBD1. J lost 5 bases, V lost 8 bases, and 9 bases had no gene match. CDR3 size: 14 residues. In DNA form, the CDR3 reads TGTGCCAGCTTTCACCGGGACAGAAACAATGAGCAGTTCTTC. Protein sequence: CASFHRDRNNEQFF.

The CDR3 spells CASSPPNRGGNTIYF. Here the CDR3 DNA reads TGTGCCAGCTCACCGCCCAACAGGGGAGGAAACACCATATATTTT. This chain uses TRBV18 with TRBJ1-3; 7 nucleotides match TRBD1. V dropped 3 bases and J dropped 4; count of bases not matched to a gene: 6. The CDR3 covers 15 residues. Germline loops: CDR1 KGHSH, CDR2 LQKENI.

This rearrangement joins TRBV6-2 or TRBV6-3 to TRBJ1-5; D remains ambiguous. There are 15 residues in the CDR3. V lost 6 bases to trimming and J lost 4 bases, with 16 bases between them. Germline CDR1 and CDR2: MNHEY and SVGEGT. Written as DNA, the CDR3 is TGTGCCAGCAGCCCTAACGGGGTGGGAAATCAGCCCCAGCATTTT. It encodes CASSPNGVGNQPQHF.

In this sample, this clonotype turned up many times. The V gene is TRBV20-1, the J gene TRBJ2-5; TRBD2 matches at 10 bases. CDR1 is DFQATT, CDR2 SNEGSKA, per germline (reference sequence). This CDR3 is built from 15 residues. V lost 0 bases, J lost 4 bases, and 5 bases stayed unmatched. CDR3 sequence: CSAREASGRRETQYF. The CDR3, as DNA: TGCAGTGCTAGAGAGGCTAGCGGGAGAAGAGAGACCCAGTACTTC.

The chain employs TRBV3-1 and TRBJ1-1; D gene ambiguous. The CDR3 loop spans 13 amino acids. The V end lost 1 base, the J end lost 11 bases, and 14 bases lay between the germline ends. Germline CDR1 LGHDT, CDR2 YNNKEL (reference sequence). In DNA form, the CDR3 reads TGTGCCAGCAGCCAAGGTCAGGTTGGGGAGGCTTTCTTT. Amino acid sequence: CASSQGQVGEAFF.

This clonotype came up many times. The chain recombines TRBV20-1 with TRBJ2-1; D unclear. Germline V CDR1 and CDR2: DFQATT, SNEGSKA (reference sequence). The ends were cut back, 0 bases at V and 0 bases at J, with 12 bases in the middle. This CDR3 region has 16 residues. The CDR3 nucleotides are TGCAGTGCTAGAGATCCGACTTACTCCTCCTACAATGAGCAGTTCTTC. Amino acid sequence: CSARDPTYSSYNEQFF.

There are a few counts of this clonotype. The chain links TRBV30 to TRBJ2-5; no clear D gene. Germline V gene sequence: CDR1 GTSNPN, CDR2 SVGIG (reference sequence). V was cut by 0 bases and J by 3 bases, with 8 bases left in between. The CDR3 sequence is 13 residues long. The CDR3 DNA sequence: TGTGCCTGGAGTGTTGGGTCGGAAGAGACCCAGTACTTC. It codes for CAWSVGSEETQYF.

This clonotype was seen at least ten times. The chain is built from TRBV7-2 and TRBJ2-1, with D perhaps matching TRBD1 or TRBD2 (5 bases each). Between the trimmed V and J ends, which lost 3 bases and 6 bases, there was a span of 18 bases. This CDR3 has 16 residues. CDR1 is SGHTA and CDR2 is FQGNSA in the germline V gene. CDR3 DNA sequence: TGTGCCAGCAGCTTGGCTTTTTCCGGGACCTTCAATGAGCAGTTCTTC. This sequence encodes CASSLAFSGTFNEQFF.